The 16 T cell receptor beta chains presented below share a single source sample, sequenced in a study of tumor-infiltrating lymphocytes in primary liver carcinoma. Constant-region priming of approximately 500 ng total RNA yielded TCR beta cDNA. What produced the TCR beta libraries was three nested multiplex PCR rounds using slightly modified ARM-PCR. With TRBV1-TRBV30 forward primers and a C-beta reverse primer, the first two PCR rounds were run for around 10 cycles each. A single record per CDR3 protein comes from TCRdb applying MiXCR to the multiplex PCR reads. Of 310,000 or so distinct CDR3 sequences listed, 50% to 60% are singletons. Alongside blood RNA obtained from unsorted whole blood, germline DNA was also extracted. The sample taken for sequencing was peripheral blood. The receptors derive from a woman aged 25 to 39 with primary liver carcinoma and hepatitis B virus infection.

In its sample, this clonotype was seen many times. The gene calls are TRBV12-3 or TRBV12-4 and TRBJ2-7, with 7 bases fitting TRBD1. The CDR3 runs to 13 residues. The J segment lost 5 bases and the V segment lost 6 bases, leaving 7 bases of the junction unmatched. CDR3 loop: CASRMVQGHEQYF. The CDR3 DNA reads TGTGCCAGCAGGATGGTACAGGGGCACGAGCAGTACTTC.

With regard to this clonotype: The junction departs from the called germline gene at one end, perhaps through a read error. The chain carries TRBV6-1 and TRBJ2-6, with 9 bases aligning to TRBD1. Germline assignment: CDR1 MNHNS and CDR2 SASEGT. The CDR3 is 19 residues long. The CDR3 nucleotides are TGTGCCAGCAGTGAAATCTCGGGACAGGGCTACTCTGTGGCCAACGTCCTGACTTTC. It specifies CASSEISGQGYSVANVLTF.

The rearrangement joins TRBV20-1 to TRBJ1-1, with a tentative D call TRBD1 (5 bases). Trimming took off 2 bases at V and 4 bases at J, with 14 bases between the two ends. The CDR3 is made up of 14 amino acids. The germline V gene has CDR1 DFQATT and CDR2 SNEGSKA (reference sequence). Here the CDR3 reads CSARFSGSGTEAFF. For the CDR3, the DNA is TGCAGTGCTAGATTTTCAGGGTCTGGCACTGAAGCTTTCTTT.

Only a few counts were recorded for this clonotype. The gene calls are TRBV6-2 or TRBV6-3 and TRBJ1-5; D unclear. With 1 base removed from V and 7 bases from J, the gap between germline ends came to 5 bases. This CDR3 comprises 12 residues. Germline lookup yields CDR1 MNHEY and CDR2 SVGEGT. DNA of the CDR3: TGTGCCAGCAGTTACTTCCTACAGCCCCAGCATTTT. Translating it yields CASSYFLQPQHF.

Comment on this clonotype: One end of the junction fails to match germline, which may point to a read error. The genes are TRBV6-1 and TRBJ2-2, with D perhaps matching TRBD2 (6 bases). Germline V gives CDR1 MNHNS, CDR2 SASEGT. CDR3 length equals 15 residues. The CDR3 coding sequence is TGTGCCAACAGTTCTGGACTATGGCGGTCCGGGGAGCTGTTTTTT. This encodes CANSSGLWRSGELFF.

This clonotype was seen more than once but under ten times. It may be a read error: a sequence one base away is much more abundant. V and J are TRBV4-3 and TRBJ1-2; no reliable D call. Between the trimmed V and J ends, which lost 4 bases and 5 bases, there was a span of 14 bases. The CDR3 runs to 14 residues. The germline CDR1 and CDR2 sequences are LGHNA and YSLEER. The CDR3: CASSRDKGTYGYTF. The CDR3, as DNA: TGCGCCAGCAGCCGAGATAAGGGCACGTATGGCTACACCTTC.

The V call is TRBV6-1, the J call TRBJ2-3, with TRBD2 matching 8 bases. Germline lookup yields CDR1 MNHNS and CDR2 SASEGT. V was clipped by 6 bases and J by 4 bases; unmatched bases: 6. The CDR3 spans 14 residues. Here the CDR3 DNA reads TGTGCCAGCAGAGGGGGACTAGTTCCAGATACGCAGTATTTT. Its translation: CASRGGLVPDTQYF.

In regard to this clonotype: Relative to the germline gene, one junction end is altered; a read error may explain this. This rearrangement joins TRBV10-1 to TRBJ1-6; D gene ambiguous. The CDR3 runs to 13 residues. Per germline, CDR1 WNHNN and CDR2 SYGVQD (reference sequence). The CDR3 DNA follows: TGCACCAGCAGTGAATTTCGGGGTTCACCCCTCCAATTT. Amino acid sequence: CTSSEFRGSPLQF.

This clonotype was seen a handful of times. J is TRBJ2-2 and V is TRBV28; no firm D call. Germline-derived CDR1 and CDR2 are MDHEN and SYDVKM. Between the trimmed V and J ends, which lost 3 bases and 6 bases, there was a span of 11 bases. The CDR3 covers 14 residues. This CDR3 reads CASSFGLAAGELFF. CDR3 DNA: TGTGCCAGCAGTTTTGGGCTGGCGGCCGGGGAGCTGTTTTTT.

The rearrangement joins TRBV5-1 to TRBJ2-7, with a tentative D call TRBD1 (5 bases). V lost 1 base and J 2 bases, leaving 13 bases between the germline ends. CDR1 and CDR2 from the germline V gene are SGHRS and YFSETQ. The CDR3 covers 15 residues. The CDR3 bases are TGCGCCAGCAGCTTGTCAGTTGTGACAGCCTACGAGCAGTACTTC. Amino acid sequence: CASSLSVVTAYEQYF.

In its sample, this clonotype was seen many times. The J gene is TRBJ1-6, the V gene TRBV4-1; possible D gene TRBD1, 5 bases. Per germline, CDR1 MGHRA and CDR2 YSYEKL. This CDR3 is 14 amino acids long. V gave up 6 bases and J gave up 7 bases, with 13 bases separating them. The chain's CDR3 is CASRSDMHNSPLHF. The CDR3, as DNA: TGCGCCAGCAGGTCGGACATGCACAATTCACCCCTCCACTTT.

For this clonotype: One end of the junction is discordant with germline, which a read error may explain. This chain connects TRBV7-9 to TRBJ2-3; the D is unclear. From germline, CDR1 is SEHNR and CDR2 FQNEAQ (reference sequence). The CDR3 runs to 14 residues. CDR3 nucleotides: TGTGCCAGCAGCACCAGGCCGGTCACAGATACGCGGTATTTT. This gives the protein CASSTRPVTDTRYF.

This clonotype was seen a single time. At one of its ends the junction is not consistent with the germline gene, which may arise from a read error. The chain uses TRBV5-5 and TRBJ2-7; TRBD1 matches 8 bases. The germline V gene has CDR1 SGHKS and CDR2 YYEKEE (reference sequence). CDR3 length equals 17 residues. The CDR3 loop is CASSLKDRAHTSCEQYF. CDR3 bases: TGTGCCAGCAGCTTGAAGGACAGGGCGCACACCTCCTGCGAGCAGTACTTC.

A remark on this clonotype: At one boundary the junction diverges from the germline segment, which might be a read error. The chain carries TRBV7-9 and TRBJ2-1, with a tentative D call TRBD2 (7 bases). CDR3 length equals 17 residues. CDR1 SEHNR and CDR2 FQNEAQ come from the germline V gene (reference sequence). This CDR3 is CASSGSGEGGFRNELFF. The CDR3 region has the DNA TGTGCCAGCAGCGGGTCAGGGGAGGGGGGCTTTCGCAATGAGCTGTTCTTC.

The table lists this clonotype with many counts. This rearrangement joins TRBV29-1 to TRBJ2-7; TRBD1 might be the D (6 bases). Germline-derived CDR1 and CDR2 are SQVTM and ANQGSEA. The CDR3 has 12 amino acids. The V gene lost 3 bases and the J gene lost 2 bases, with 8 bases spanning the gap. DNA for the CDR3: TGCAGCGTTGATACAGGGACCTACGAGCAGTACTTC. Amino acid sequence: CSVDTGTYEQYF.

Details on this clonotype: A junction end diverges from the germline sequence, so it may reflect a read error. The J gene is TRBJ2-5, the V gene TRBV11-1; 7 bases fit TRBD2. Germline CDR1 SGHAT, CDR2 FQDESV (reference sequence). The CDR3 covers 13 residues. The CDR3 region is CASRPSGRETRYF. In DNA form, the CDR3 reads TGTGCCAGCAGACCCTCAGGGAGGGAGACCCGGTACTTC.